This T cell receptor (beta chain) is from a study of blood T cell repertoires in COVID-19. Study-wide context: PBMCs, B-cell-depleted T cells, or T cells were the source of the cDNA or gDNA that made up the material.

This clone was found once. Here immunoSEQ multiplex PCR was the method, and the copy in TCRdb shows in-frame clones only, minus some. The data show approximately 65,000 clones, less than 95% seen once. Germline values: CDR1 KGHSH, CDR2 LQKENI. J lost 0 bases, V lost 6 bases, and 8 bases had no gene match. CDR3 length: 16 residues. The sequencing sample was made of peripheral blood. J is TRBJ2-1 and V is TRBV18; 7 bases line up with TRBD2. This sequence originates from a woman younger than 30 with acute or convalescent COVID-19. CDR3 region: CASSSSGLTSYNEQFF. CDR3 coding DNA: TGTGCCAGCTCCTCTTCGGGACTAACCTCCTACAATGAGCAGTTCTTC.